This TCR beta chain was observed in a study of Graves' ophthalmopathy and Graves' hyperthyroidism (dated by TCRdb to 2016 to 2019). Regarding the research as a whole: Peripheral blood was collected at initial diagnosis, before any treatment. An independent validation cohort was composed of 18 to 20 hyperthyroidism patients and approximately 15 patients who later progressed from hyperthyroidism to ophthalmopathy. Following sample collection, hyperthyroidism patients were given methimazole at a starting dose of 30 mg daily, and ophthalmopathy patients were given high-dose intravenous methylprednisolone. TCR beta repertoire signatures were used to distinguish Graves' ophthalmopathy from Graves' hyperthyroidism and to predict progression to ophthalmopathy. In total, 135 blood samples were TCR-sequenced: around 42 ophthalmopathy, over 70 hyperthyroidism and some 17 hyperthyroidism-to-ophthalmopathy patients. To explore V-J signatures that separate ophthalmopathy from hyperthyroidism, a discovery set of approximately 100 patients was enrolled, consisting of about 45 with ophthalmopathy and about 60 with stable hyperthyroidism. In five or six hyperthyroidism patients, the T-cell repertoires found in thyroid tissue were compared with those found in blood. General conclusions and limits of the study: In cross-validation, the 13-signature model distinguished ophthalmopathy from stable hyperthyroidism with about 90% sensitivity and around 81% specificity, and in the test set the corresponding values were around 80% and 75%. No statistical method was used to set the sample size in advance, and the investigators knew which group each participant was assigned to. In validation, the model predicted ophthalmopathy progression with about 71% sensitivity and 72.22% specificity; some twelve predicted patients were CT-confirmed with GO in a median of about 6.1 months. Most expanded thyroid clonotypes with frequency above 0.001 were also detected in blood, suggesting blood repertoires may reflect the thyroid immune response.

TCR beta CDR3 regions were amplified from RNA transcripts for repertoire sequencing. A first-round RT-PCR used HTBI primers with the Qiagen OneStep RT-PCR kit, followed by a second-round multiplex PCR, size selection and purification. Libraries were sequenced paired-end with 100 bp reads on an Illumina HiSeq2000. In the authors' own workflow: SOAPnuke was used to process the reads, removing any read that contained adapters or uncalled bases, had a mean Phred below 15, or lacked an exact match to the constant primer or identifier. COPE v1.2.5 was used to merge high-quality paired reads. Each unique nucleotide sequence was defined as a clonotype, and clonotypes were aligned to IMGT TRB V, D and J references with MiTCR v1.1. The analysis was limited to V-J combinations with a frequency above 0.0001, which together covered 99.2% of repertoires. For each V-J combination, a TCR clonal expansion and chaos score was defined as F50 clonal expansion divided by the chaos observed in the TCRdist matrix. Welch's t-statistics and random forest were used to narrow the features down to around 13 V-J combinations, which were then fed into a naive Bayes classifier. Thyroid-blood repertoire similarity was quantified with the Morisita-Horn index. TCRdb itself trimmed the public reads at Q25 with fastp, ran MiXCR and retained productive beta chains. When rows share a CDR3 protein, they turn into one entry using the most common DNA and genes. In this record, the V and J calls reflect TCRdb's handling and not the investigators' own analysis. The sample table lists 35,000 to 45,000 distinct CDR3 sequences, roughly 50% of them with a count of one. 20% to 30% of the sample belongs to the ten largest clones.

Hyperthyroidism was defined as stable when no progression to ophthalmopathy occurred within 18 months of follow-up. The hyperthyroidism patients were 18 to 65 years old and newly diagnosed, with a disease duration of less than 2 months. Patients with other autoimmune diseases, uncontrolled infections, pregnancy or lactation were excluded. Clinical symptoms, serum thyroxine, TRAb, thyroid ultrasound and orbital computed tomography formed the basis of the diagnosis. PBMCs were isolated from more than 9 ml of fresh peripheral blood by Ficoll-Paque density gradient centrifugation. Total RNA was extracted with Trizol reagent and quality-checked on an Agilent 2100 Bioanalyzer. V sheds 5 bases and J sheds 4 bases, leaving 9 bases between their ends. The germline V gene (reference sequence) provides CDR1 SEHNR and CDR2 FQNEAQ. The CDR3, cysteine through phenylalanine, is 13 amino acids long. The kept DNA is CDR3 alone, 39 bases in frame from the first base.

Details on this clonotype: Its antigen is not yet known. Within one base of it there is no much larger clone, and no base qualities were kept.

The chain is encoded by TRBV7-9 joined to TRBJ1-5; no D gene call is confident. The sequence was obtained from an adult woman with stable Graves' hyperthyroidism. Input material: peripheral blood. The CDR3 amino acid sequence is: CASSGPMNQPQHF. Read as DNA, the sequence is TGTGCCAGCAGCGGACCGATGAATCAGCCCCAGCATTTT.